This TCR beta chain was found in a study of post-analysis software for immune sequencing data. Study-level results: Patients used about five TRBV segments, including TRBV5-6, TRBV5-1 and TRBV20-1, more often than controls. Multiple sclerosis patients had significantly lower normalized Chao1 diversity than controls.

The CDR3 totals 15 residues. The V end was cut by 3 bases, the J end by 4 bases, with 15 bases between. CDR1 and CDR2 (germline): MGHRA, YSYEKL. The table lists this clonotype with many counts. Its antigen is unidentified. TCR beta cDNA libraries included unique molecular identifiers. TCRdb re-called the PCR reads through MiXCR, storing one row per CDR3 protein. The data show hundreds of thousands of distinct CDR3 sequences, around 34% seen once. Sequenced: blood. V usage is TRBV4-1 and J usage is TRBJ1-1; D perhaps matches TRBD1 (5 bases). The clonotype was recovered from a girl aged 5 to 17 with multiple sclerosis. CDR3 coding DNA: TGCGCCAGCAGCCAGGGCCGGGGGGGAGGCACTGAAGCTTTCTTT. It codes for CASSQGRGGGTEAFF.